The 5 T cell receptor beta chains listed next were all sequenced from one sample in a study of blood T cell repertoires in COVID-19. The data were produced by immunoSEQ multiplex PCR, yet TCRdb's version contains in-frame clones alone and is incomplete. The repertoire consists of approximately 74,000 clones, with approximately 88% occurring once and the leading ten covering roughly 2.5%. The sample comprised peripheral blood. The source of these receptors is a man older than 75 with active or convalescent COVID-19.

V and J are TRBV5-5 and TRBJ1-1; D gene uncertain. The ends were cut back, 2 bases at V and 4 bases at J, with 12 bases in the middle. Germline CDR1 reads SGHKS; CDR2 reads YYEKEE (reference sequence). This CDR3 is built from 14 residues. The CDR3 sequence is CASSFGRVTTEAFF. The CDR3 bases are TGTGCCAGCAGCTTCGGGAGGGTGACCACTGAAGCTTTCTTT.

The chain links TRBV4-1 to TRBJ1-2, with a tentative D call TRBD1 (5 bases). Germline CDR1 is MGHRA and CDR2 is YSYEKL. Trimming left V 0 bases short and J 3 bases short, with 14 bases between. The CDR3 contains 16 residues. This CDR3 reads CASSQEASGGYYGYTF. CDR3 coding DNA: TGCGCCAGCAGCCAAGAGGCGTCGGGGGGGTACTATGGCTACACCTTC.

CDR3 coding DNA: TGTGCCAGCAGCCCTCCCCGCGGGACAGGAGCCGGAAAACTGTTTTTT. This sequence encodes CASSPPRGTGAGKLFF. The genes are TRBV6-2 or TRBV6-3 and TRBJ1-4; 8 bases map to TRBD1. V shed 6 bases and J 10 bases; nucleotides not matched to a gene: 16. Germline V CDR1 and CDR2: MNHEY, SVGEGT. The CDR3 is 16 residues long.

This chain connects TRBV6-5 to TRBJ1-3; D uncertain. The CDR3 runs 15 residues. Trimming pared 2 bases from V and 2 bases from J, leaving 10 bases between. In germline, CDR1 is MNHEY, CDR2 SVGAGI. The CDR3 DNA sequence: TGTGCCAGCAGTTACCTTCACTTTACTGGAAACACCATATATTTT. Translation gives CASSYLHFTGNTIYF.

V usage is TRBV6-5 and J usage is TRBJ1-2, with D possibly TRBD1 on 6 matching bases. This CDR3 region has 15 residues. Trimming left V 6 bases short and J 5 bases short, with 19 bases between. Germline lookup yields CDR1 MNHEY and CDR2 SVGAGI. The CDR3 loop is CASSVPRTAPYGYTF. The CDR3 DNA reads TGTGCCAGCAGCGTCCCCCGGACAGCCCCGTATGGCTACACCTTC.